This passage covers 9 T cell receptor beta chains from one sample sequenced in a study of blood T cell repertoires in COVID-19. Here immunoSEQ multiplex PCR was the method, and the copy in TCRdb shows in-frame clones only, minus some. Counted here are around 100,000 clones, around 87% occurring once; the ten biggest clones make up 15%. Sequencing was carried out using peripheral blood. These receptors were obtained from a man aged 50-60 years with acute or convalescent COVID-19.

The CDR3 DNA reads as TGCAGCGAGACTAGCGGGAGCATGAATGAGCAGTTCTTC. It codes for CSETSGSMNEQFF. The V gene is TRBV29-1, the J gene TRBJ2-1, with 12 bases aligning to TRBD2. V gave up 7 bases and J gave up 7 bases; unmatched junction bases: 5. The CDR3 length is 13 residues. Germline V gene sequence: CDR1 SQVTM, CDR2 ANQGSEA.

The chain links TRBV5-1 to TRBJ2-7; possible D gene TRBD2, 6 bases. CDR3 length: 17 residues. CDR1 is SGHRS and CDR2 is YFSETQ in the germline V gene. The ends were cut back, 1 base at V and 1 base at J, with 18 bases in the middle. The CDR3 DNA reads TGCGCCAGCAGCTTGACCGTGTCGGGGGAGACGTCCTACGAGCAGTACTTC. Its protein product is CASSLTVSGETSYEQYF.

The rearrangement joins TRBV6-4 to TRBJ1-1; D unresolved. Germline values: CDR1 MRHNA, CDR2 SNTAGT. V was pared by 7 bases and J by 1 base, with 13 bases between. The CDR3 is made up of 14 amino acids. The DNA for the CDR3 is TGTGCCAGCACTCCCTCACCCGGGAACACTGAAGCTTTCTTT. It codes for CASTPSPGNTEAFF.

The chain carries TRBV21-1 and TRBJ2-1; whether TRBD2, the table's D call, matches the DNA was not checked. TRBV21-1 is a known pseudogene. This CDR3 contains 13 residues. The CDR3 region has the DNA TGTGCCAGCAGGGAGGGAGCGAACAATGAGCAGTTCTTC. Protein product: CASREGANNEQFF.

CDR3 sequence (DNA): TGTGCCAGCAGCTTGCGGCTAGCGGGAGTTGCAGATACGCAGTATTTT. Translated, it gives CASSLRLAGVADTQYF. The chain links TRBV5-4 to TRBJ2-3; TRBD2 matches 10 bases. The germline CDR1 and CDR2 sequences are SGHNT and YYREEE (reference sequence). The CDR3 totals 16 residues. Trimming took 1 base from V and 4 from J; bases not matched to a gene: 6.

The chain combines TRBV7-9 with TRBJ2-7; 7 bases align to TRBD1. V gave up 2 bases and J gave up 2 bases; unmatched junction bases: 3. The CDR3 length is 14 residues. CDR1 and CDR2 (germline): SEHNR, FQNEAQ (reference sequence). In DNA, the CDR3 is TGTGCCAGCAGCTTAAGGGGGCTGACCTACGAGCAGTACTTC. It encodes CASSLRGLTYEQYF.

CDR3 loop: CASSIGRSGTSKVYGYTF. The CDR3, as DNA: TGTGCCAGTAGTATAGGCCGCTCGGGAACCTCAAAGGTTTATGGCTACACCTTC. V and J are TRBV19 and TRBJ1-2; D gene ambiguous. This CDR3 is built from 18 residues. V lost 1 base to trimming and J lost 5 bases, with 23 bases between them. Germline V CDR1 and CDR2: LNHDA, SQIVND (reference sequence).

The chain recombines TRBV12-5 with TRBJ2-1; 9 bases map to TRBD2. Germline loops: CDR1 LGHNT, CDR2 FRNRAP. After removal of 6 bases from V and 4 bases from J, the junction contained 7 bases not matched to a gene. The CDR3 consists of 15 residues. CDR3 nucleotides: TGTGCTAGTGGCCCTTCTAGCGGGGTATACAATGAGCAGTTCTTC. It yields the protein CASGPSSGVYNEQFF.

V usage is TRBV7-9 and J usage is TRBJ2-1; 13 nucleotides match TRBD2. The germline V gene encodes CDR1 SEHNR and CDR2 FQNEAQ (reference sequence). The CDR3 sequence is 15 residues long. The V gene end was trimmed by 6 bases and the J gene end by 10 bases; junction bases not matched to a gene: 9. The CDR3 DNA is TGTGCCAGCAGTCCCCCGGGACTAGCGGGACACGAGCAGTTCTTC. Encoded protein: CASSPPGLAGHEQFF.